Below, 2 T cell receptor beta chains from the same sample are listed, as sequenced in a study of CD8+ T cells in alopecia areata. Sequencing templates came from extracted RNA that was reverse transcribed into cDNA. Measured with immunoSEQ multiplex PCR; TCRdb has only the in-frame clones, and not every one. The data hold under 250,000 clones, with around 62% observed a single time. Sequencing used CD4+ T cells sorted from blood, obtained at week 0. Receptors originate from a human donor with alopecia areata.

Regarding this clone: Different DNA sequences within this sample yield the same CDR3. The CDR3 loop reads CAWSVGADTQYF. The CDR3 DNA follows: TGTGCCTGGAGTGTGGGGGCAGATACGCAGTATTTT. The chain employs TRBV30 and TRBJ2-3; the D gene could be TRBD1 or TRBD2 (5 bases each). The CDR3 extends over 12 amino acids. Germline V gene lookup returns CDR1 GTSNPN and CDR2 SVGIG (reference sequence). V gave up 0 bases and J gave up 4 bases, with 5 bases separating them.

The genes are TRBV10-3 and TRBJ2-3; D is undetermined. V gave up 0 bases and J gave up 3 bases, with 7 bases separating them. Looked up from germline, CDR1 is ENHRY and CDR2 is SYGVKD. This CDR3 spans 14 amino acids. This CDR3 is CAISESLGTDTQYF. CDR3 bases: TGTGCCATCAGTGAGTCGCTTGGAACAGATACGCAGTATTTT.